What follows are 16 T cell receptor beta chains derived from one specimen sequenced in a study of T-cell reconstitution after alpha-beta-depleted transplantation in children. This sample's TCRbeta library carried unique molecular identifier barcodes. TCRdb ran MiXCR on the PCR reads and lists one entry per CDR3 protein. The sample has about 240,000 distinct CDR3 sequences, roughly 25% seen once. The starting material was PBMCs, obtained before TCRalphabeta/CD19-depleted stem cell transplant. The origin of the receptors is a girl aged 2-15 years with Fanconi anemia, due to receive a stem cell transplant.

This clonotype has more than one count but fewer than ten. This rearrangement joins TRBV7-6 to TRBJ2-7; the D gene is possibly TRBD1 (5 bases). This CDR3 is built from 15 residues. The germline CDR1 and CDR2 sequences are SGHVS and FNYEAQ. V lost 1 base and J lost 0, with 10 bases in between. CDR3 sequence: CASSLGQRSSYEQYF. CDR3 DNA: TGTGCCAGCAGCTTAGGACAGAGAAGCTCCTACGAGCAGTACTTC. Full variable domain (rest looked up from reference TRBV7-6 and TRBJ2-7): GAGVSQSPRYKVTKRGQDVALRCDPISGHVSLYWYRQALGQGPEFLTYFNYEAQQDKSGLPNDRFSAERPEGSISTLTIQRTEQRDSAMYRCASSLGQRSSYEQYFGPGTRLTVT.

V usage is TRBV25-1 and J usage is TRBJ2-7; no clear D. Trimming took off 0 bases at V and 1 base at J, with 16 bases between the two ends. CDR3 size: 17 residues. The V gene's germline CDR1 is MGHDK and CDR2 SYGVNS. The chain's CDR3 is CASSEYYRVDKSYEQYF. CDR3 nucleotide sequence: TGTGCCAGCAGTGAATATTATCGAGTCGACAAATCCTACGAGCAGTACTTC.

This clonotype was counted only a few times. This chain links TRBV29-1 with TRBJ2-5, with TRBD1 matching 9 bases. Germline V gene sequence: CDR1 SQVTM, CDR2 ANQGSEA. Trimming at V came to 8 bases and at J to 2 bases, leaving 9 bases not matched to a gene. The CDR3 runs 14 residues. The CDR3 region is CSISGTGRQETQYF. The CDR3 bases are TGCAGCATTTCCGGGACAGGGCGGCAAGAGACCCAGTACTTC.

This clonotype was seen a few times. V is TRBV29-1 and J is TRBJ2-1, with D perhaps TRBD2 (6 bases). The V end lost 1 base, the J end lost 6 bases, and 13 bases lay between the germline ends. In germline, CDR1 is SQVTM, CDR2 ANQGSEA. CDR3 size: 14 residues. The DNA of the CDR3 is TGCAGCGTTGAAGGAGGGACTCACGCCAATGAGCAGTTCTTC. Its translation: CSVEGGTHANEQFF.

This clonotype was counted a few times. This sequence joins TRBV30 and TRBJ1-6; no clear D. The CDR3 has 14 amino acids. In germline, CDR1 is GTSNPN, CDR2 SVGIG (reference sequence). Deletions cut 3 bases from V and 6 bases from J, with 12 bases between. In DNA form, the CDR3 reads TGTGCCTGGAGCTCTCGGCTGGCTAATTCACCCCTCCACTTT. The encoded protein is CAWSSRLANSPLHF.

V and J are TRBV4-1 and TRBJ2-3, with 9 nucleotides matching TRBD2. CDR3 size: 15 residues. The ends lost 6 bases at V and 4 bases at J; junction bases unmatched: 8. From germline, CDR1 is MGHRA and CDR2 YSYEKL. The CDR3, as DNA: TGCGCCAGCAGAGACCTGACTAGCGGACCAGATACGCAGTATTTT. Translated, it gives CASRDLTSGPDTQYF.

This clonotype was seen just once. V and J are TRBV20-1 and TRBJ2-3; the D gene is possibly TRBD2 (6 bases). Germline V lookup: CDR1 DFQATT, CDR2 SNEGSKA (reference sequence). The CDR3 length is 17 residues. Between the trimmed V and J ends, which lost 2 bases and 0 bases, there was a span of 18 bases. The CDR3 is CSARLFASDPSTDTQYF. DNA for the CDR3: TGCAGTGCTAGACTTTTCGCTAGCGATCCTAGCACAGATACGCAGTATTTT.

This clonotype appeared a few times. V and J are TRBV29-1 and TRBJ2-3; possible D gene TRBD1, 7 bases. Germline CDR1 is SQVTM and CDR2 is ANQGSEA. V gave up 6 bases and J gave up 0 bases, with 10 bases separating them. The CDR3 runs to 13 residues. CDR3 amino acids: CSVGGQSTDTQYF. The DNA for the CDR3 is TGCAGCGTGGGGGGACAGAGCACAGATACGCAGTATTTT.

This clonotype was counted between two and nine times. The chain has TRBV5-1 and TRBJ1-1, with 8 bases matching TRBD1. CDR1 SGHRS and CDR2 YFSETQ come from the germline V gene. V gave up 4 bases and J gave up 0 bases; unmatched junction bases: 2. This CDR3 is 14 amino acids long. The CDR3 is CASSPGGLNTEAFF. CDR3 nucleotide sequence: TGCGCCAGCAGCCCAGGGGGCCTGAACACTGAAGCTTTCTTT.

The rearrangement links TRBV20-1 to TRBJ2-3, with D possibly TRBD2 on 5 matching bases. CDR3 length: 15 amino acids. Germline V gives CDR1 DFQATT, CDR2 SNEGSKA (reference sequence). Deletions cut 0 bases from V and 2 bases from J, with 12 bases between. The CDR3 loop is CSARDLRTDTDTQYF. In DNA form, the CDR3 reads TGCAGTGCTAGAGACCTTCGGACTGACACAGATACGCAGTATTTT.

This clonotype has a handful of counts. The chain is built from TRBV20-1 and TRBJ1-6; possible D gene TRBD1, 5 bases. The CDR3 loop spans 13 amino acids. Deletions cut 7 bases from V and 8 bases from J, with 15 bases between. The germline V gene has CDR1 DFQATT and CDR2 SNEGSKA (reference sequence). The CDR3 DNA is TGCAGTGTTGGGGCTGGTAGATATTCACCCCTCCACTTT. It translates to CSVGAGRYSPLHF.

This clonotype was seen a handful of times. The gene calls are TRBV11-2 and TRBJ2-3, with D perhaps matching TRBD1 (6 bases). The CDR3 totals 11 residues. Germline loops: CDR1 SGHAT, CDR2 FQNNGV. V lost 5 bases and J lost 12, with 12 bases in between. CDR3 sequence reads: CASSLQGSQYF. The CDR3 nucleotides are TGTGCCAGCAGCCTACAGGGAAGTCAGTATTTT.

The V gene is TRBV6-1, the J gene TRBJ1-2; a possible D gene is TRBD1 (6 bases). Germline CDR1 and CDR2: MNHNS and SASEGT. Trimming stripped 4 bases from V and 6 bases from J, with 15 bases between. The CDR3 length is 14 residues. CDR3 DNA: TGTGCCAGCAGTGTTGGGGGGCTAGTACATGGCTACACCTTC. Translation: CASSVGGLVHGYTF.

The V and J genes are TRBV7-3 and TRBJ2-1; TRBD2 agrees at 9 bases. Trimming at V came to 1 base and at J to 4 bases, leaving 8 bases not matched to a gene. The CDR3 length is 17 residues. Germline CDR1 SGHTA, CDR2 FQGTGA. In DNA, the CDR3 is TGTGCCAGCAGCTTAAGTGTCGAGACTAGCGGTTACAATGAGCAGTTCTTC. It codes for CASSLSVETSGYNEQFF.

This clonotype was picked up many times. This CDR3 is CASKDRASYEQYF. The CDR3 nucleotides are TGTGCCAGCAAGGACAGGGCCTCCTACGAGCAGTACTTC. The chain combines TRBV25-1 with TRBJ2-7, with TRBD1 matching 8 bases. The CDR3 has 13 amino acids. Trimming at V came to 7 bases and at J to 0 bases, leaving 2 bases not matched to a gene. CDR1 is MGHDK, CDR2 SYGVNS, per germline.

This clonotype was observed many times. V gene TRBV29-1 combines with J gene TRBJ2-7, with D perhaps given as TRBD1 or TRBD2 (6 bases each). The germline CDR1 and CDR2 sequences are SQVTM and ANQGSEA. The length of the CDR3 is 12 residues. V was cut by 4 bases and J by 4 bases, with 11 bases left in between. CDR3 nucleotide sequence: TGCAGCGTTGGTCAGGGGAGGTACGAGCAGTACTTC. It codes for CSVGQGRYEQYF.